This T cell receptor (beta chain) stems from a study of blood T cell repertoires in COVID-19. Study background: Specimens from acute and convalescent COVID-19 originated in the United States, Italy and Spain. T cells, B-cell-depleted T cells, or PBMCs provided the cDNA or gDNA that served as material.

Original analysis: Nucleated cell number was recorded as an estimate derived from reference gene primer amplification. Produced via immunoSEQ multiplex PCR; TCRdb's table is partial and in-frame only. That table supplies the V and J calls and clone size; D and trimming were determined from the DNA. The profile covers 90,000 to 120,000 clones, with 80% appearing a single time and roughly 4% taken by the ten largest. Germline CDR1 is SGHRS and CDR2 is YFSETQ. The V segment lost 7 bases and the J segment 0 bases; nucleotides outside the gene matches: 3. This CDR3 comprises 14 residues. V and J are TRBV5-1 and TRBJ2-2; 7 bases fit TRBD1. This receptor was identified in a man aged 65 to 79 with acute or convalescent COVID-19. Specimen: peripheral blood. DNA of the CDR3: TGCGCCAGCGGACAGGTTTCGAACACCGGGGAGCTGTTTTTT. Its protein is CASGQVSNTGELFF. The full variable domain, with the rest looked up from reference TRBV5-1 and TRBJ2-2, is KAGVTQTPRYLIKTRGQQVTLSCSPISGHRSVSWYQQTPGQGLQFLFEYFSETQRNKGNFPGRFSGRQFSNSRSEMNVSTLELGDSALYLCASGQVSNTGELFFGEGSRLTVL.